This TCR beta chain appears in the sequencing data of a study of shared clonotypes between healthy human individuals. Method: immunoSEQ multiplex PCR; TCRdb's copy keeps in-frame clones and lacks some. The table lists about half a million clones, over 70% of them singletons. Trimming removed 0 bases from V and 2 bases from J, with 13 bases in between. The CDR3 runs to 16 residues. CDR1 and CDR2 (germline): SNHLY, FYNNEI. The clonotype comes from a woman in her 40s in good health. Some clones in this sample may be carry-over from other donors' samples. V and J are TRBV2 and TRBJ1-1, with D possibly being TRBD1 (6 bases). Sequencing was done on a sample of PBMCs. The CDR3, as DNA: TGTGCCAGCAGTGAAGCCCAGGGGCGGGGTAACACTGAAGCTTTCTTT. Translation gives CASSEAQGRGNTEAFF.